This entry lists 3 T cell receptor beta chains sequenced from one sample in a study of blood T cells in healthy people across ages. Together with a sample-barcoded 5' primer, a J-beta primer mix was included in a second PCR lasting roughly 6 to 12 cycles. One entry per CDR3 protein, called by TCRdb with MiXCR from the 5' RACE reads. The sample holds around 900,000 distinct CDR3 sequences; around 54% are singletons and the top ten take about 21%. The sample consisted of blood. Receptors originate from an older woman in good health.

V is TRBV28 and J is TRBJ1-5, with D unresolved. Trimming pared 6 bases from V and 4 bases from J, leaving 16 bases between. Germline-derived CDR1 and CDR2 are MDHEN and SYDVKM. This CDR3 has 15 amino acids. The CDR3, as DNA: TGTGCCAGCAGCCAAGACTCCCCGGGTAATCAGCCCCAGCATTTT. This sequence encodes CASSQDSPGNQPQHF.

V is TRBV5-6 and J is TRBJ2-3; TRBD2 agrees at 9 bases. With 3 bases clipped from V and 2 bases from J, the junction kept 7 bases outside the gene matches. CDR1 is SGHDT and CDR2 is YYEEEE in the germline V gene. This CDR3 region has 16 residues. The chain's CDR3 is CASSSILAGHTDTQYF. The CDR3 DNA reads as TGTGCCAGCAGCTCGATTCTAGCGGGACACACAGATACGCAGTATTTT.

The gene calls are TRBV14 and TRBJ1-1; weak D call: TRBD1 (5 bases). V lost 0 bases and J lost 0, with 17 bases in between. This CDR3 has 18 residues. Germline V gene data show CDR1 as SGHDN and CDR2 as FVKESK. The CDR3 loop is CASSQERVGTIMNTEAFF. In DNA, the CDR3 is TGTGCCAGCAGCCAAGAACGGGTCGGGACTATCATGAACACTGAAGCTTTCTTT. The variable domain in full, completed from reference TRBV14 and TRBJ1-1, reads EAGVTQFPSHSVIEKGQTVTLRCDPISGHDNLYWYRRVMGKEIKFLLHFVKESKQDESGMPNNRFLAERTGGTYSTLKVQPAELEDSGVYFCASSQERVGTIMNTEAFFGQGTRLTVV.